The 30 T cell receptor beta chains in this list originate from one sample, sequenced in a study of T cell therapy after organ transplantation. These receptors have no identified antigens. TCRdb's table, derived via immunoSEQ multiplex PCR, lists solely in-frame clones and lacks some. This sample has some 47,000 clones; approximately 94% occur once, and the top ten carry 2.5% to 3.5%. This material consisted of CD8+ T cells from blood, taken before autologous CMV-specific T cell therapy. These receptor sequences come from a human patient who had received a solid organ transplant and had CMV disease.

The rearrangement uses TRBV18 and TRBJ1-2; TRBD1 aligns across 8 bases. Looked up from germline, CDR1 is KGHSH and CDR2 is LQKENI. With V trimmed by 3 bases and J by 3 bases, 3 bases remained unmatched. The CDR3 consists of 14 residues. CDR3 nucleotides: TGTGCCAGCTCACCGGGGACAGGAGACTATGGCTACACCTTC. This codes for CASSPGTGDYGYTF.

This chain connects TRBV5-6 to TRBJ2-7; D might be TRBD1 or TRBD2, each matching 6 bases. CDR1 and CDR2 (germline): SGHDT, YYEEEE. This CDR3 comprises 13 residues. V was shortened by 7 bases and J by 3 bases, with 14 bases between the two germline ends. CDR3 protein: CASREGGNYEQYF. Here the CDR3 DNA reads TGTGCCAGCCGCGAGGGGGGTAACTACGAGCAGTACTTC.

The J gene is TRBJ2-1, the V gene TRBV7-2; D ambiguous. The germline V gene has CDR1 SGHTA and CDR2 FQGNSA. V dropped 1 base and J dropped 9 bases, with 13 bases sitting between them. The CDR3 consists of 14 residues. The CDR3 DNA reads TGTGCCAGCAGCTTAGGGACGGCAACGGGTGAGCAGTTCTTC. It encodes CASSLGTATGEQFF.

This clone appeared a single time. V is TRBV4-2 and J is TRBJ2-1; 7 bases fit TRBD2. V lost 4 bases, J lost 2 bases, and 5 bases stayed unmatched. This CDR3 is built from 15 residues. Germline V lookup: CDR1 LGHNA, CDR2 YNFKEQ. CDR3 nucleotide sequence: TGTGCCAGCAGCCTCGATGGGGGGGCCTACAATGAGCAGTTCTTC. Translated: CASSLDGGAYNEQFF.

This chain uses TRBV2 with TRBJ1-1; the D is unclear. Per germline, CDR1 SNHLY and CDR2 FYNNEI. V dropped 1 base and J dropped 1 base, with 4 bases sitting between them. The CDR3 is 13 amino acids. CDR3 amino acids: CASSEGPNTEAFF. CDR3 nucleotide sequence: TGTGCCAGCAGTGAAGGGCCGAACACTGAAGCTTTCTTT.

The rearrangement uses TRBV27 and TRBJ1-5; D might be TRBD1 (6 bases). CDR1 is MNHEY, CDR2 SMNVEV, per germline (reference sequence). V gave up 2 bases and J gave up 4 bases, with 12 bases separating them. This CDR3 contains 15 residues. The CDR3 nucleotides read TGTGCCAGCAGTTTAAGGTGGCAGGGGAATCAGCCCCAGCATTTT. It encodes CASSLRWQGNQPQHF.

The CDR3 DNA sequence: TGTGCCAGTAGTATTTCGGCGAGCAGCTCTGGAAACACCATATATTTT. It translates to CASSISASSSGNTIYF. V gene TRBV19 combines with J gene TRBJ1-3; no clear D. With 3 bases removed from V and 0 bases from J, the gap between germline ends came to 12 bases. This CDR3 has 16 residues. Germline V gives CDR1 LNHDA, CDR2 SQIVND (reference sequence).

The chain combines TRBV5-6 with TRBJ1-2; a possible D gene is TRBD1 (6 bases). V lost 1 base, J lost 4 bases, and 20 bases lay in between. This CDR3 region has 17 residues. The germline V gene encodes CDR1 SGHDT and CDR2 YYEEEE. The CDR3 sequence is CASSLTPGAQPSYGYTF. CDR3 sequence (DNA): TGTGCCAGCAGCTTGACGCCAGGGGCTCAACCTTCCTATGGCTACACCTTC.

This clone was recorded only once. The rearrangement links TRBV27 to TRBJ2-7; perhaps TRBD2 as D (6 bases). In germline, CDR1 is MNHEY, CDR2 SMNVEV (reference sequence). The CDR3 spans 13 residues. Trimming removed 4 bases at V and 7 bases at J, with 14 bases between. As DNA, the CDR3 is TGTGCCAGCAGTTCCGGGGGACGGAGGGAGCAGTACTTC. The encoded protein is CASSSGGRREQYF.

The rearrangement uses TRBV5-6 and TRBJ2-7; D uncertain. The CDR3 is 12 amino acids. V shed 4 bases and J shed 5 bases, with 10 bases lying between them. Germline V gene lookup returns CDR1 SGHDT and CDR2 YYEEEE. The CDR3 bases are TGTGCCAGCAGCGCCGGCCCCCACGAGCAGTACTTC. Translated: CASSAGPHEQYF.

The chain uses TRBV7-9 and TRBJ1-2; unclear D gene. The CDR3 has 14 residues. Trimming pared 3 bases from V and 8 bases from J, leaving 16 bases between. Germline values: CDR1 SEHNR, CDR2 FQNEAQ (reference sequence). The CDR3 spells CASSLSDAPAGYTF. CDR3 DNA sequence: TGTGCCAGCAGCTTGTCTGATGCCCCGGCGGGCTACACCTTC.

The chain joins TRBV25-1 to TRBJ2-1; 11 nucleotides line up with TRBD2. CDR3 length: 18 amino acids. V lost 0 bases to trimming and J lost 3 bases; unmatched junction nucleotides: 7. CDR1 is MGHDK and CDR2 is SYGVNS in the germline V gene. CDR3 loop: CASSEYLLAGADYNEQFF. The DNA for the CDR3 is TGTGCCAGCAGTGAATACCTACTAGCGGGGGCCGACTACAATGAGCAGTTCTTC.

The chain joins TRBV29-1 to TRBJ2-3; D unclear. The germline CDR1 and CDR2 sequences are SQVTM and ANQGSEA. Trimming shortened V by 6 bases and J by 2 bases, and 12 bases separated the two germline ends. The CDR3 extends over 13 amino acids. CDR3 sequence: CSVKGFDTDTQYF. CDR3 DNA: TGCAGCGTCAAAGGGTTTGACACAGATACGCAGTATTTT.

This chain connects TRBV5-4 to TRBJ2-7, with TRBD2 identical over 7 bases. J was trimmed by 6 bases and V by 2 bases; bases with no gene match: 5. Germline values: CDR1 SGHNT, CDR2 YYREEE (reference sequence). The CDR3 sequence is 13 residues long. CDR3 region: CASSLPSSGEQYF. The CDR3 DNA sequence: TGTGCCAGCAGCTTACCCTCTAGCGGCGAGCAGTACTTC.

This sequence joins TRBV9 and TRBJ2-2, with 10 bases fitting TRBD2. Germline trimming cut 4 bases from V and 4 bases from J; bases unmatched to any gene: 7. Germline V gene sequence: CDR1 SGDLS, CDR2 YYNGEE. This CDR3 has 16 residues. CDR3 sequence reads: CASSPPLAGLTGELFF. DNA for the CDR3: TGTGCCAGCAGCCCCCCACTAGCGGGGCTCACCGGGGAGCTGTTTTTT. Combining the CDR3 with reference TRBV9 and TRBJ2-2 gives the whole variable domain DSGVTQTPKHLITATGQRVTLRCSPRSGDLSVYWYQQSLDQGLQFLIQYYNGEERAKGNILERFSAQQFPDLHSELNLSSLELGDSALYFCASSPPLAGLTGELFFGEGSRLTVL.

The rearrangement joins TRBV4-1 to TRBJ1-1; D is possibly TRBD1 (6 bases). Germline V gives CDR1 MGHRA, CDR2 YSYEKL. V was clipped by 0 bases and J by 5 bases, with 13 bases between them. The CDR3 length is 15 residues. The CDR3 protein is CASSQDPRGETEAFF. The CDR3 DNA sequence: TGCGCCAGCAGCCAAGATCCCAGGGGTGAAACTGAAGCTTTCTTT.

The chain combines TRBV19 with TRBJ2-3; TRBD1 aligns across 8 bases. The V gene's germline CDR1 is LNHDA and CDR2 SQIVND (reference sequence). There are 15 residues in the CDR3. The V gene end was trimmed by 5 bases and the J gene end by 1 base; junction bases not matched to a gene: 5. CDR3 DNA: TGTGCCAGTAGTTCACAGGGGGGCGGCACAGATACGCAGTATTTT. It is translated as CASSSQGGGTDTQYF.

This chain uses TRBV6-6 with TRBJ2-1, with D possibly TRBD2 on 6 matching bases. The length of the CDR3 is 15 residues. Germline V gene data show CDR1 as MNHNY and CDR2 as SVGAGI (reference sequence). V was pared by 7 bases and J by 8 bases, with 21 bases between. The CDR3 coding sequence is TGTGCCAGCACCCAGGGACCCTGGGGAGGAGATGAGCAGTTCTTC. Translated, it gives CASTQGPWGGDEQFF.

The chain is built from TRBV9 and TRBJ1-5, with D unclear. Germline assignment: CDR1 SGDLS and CDR2 YYNGEE. This CDR3 comprises 15 residues. The V gene lost 0 bases and the J gene lost 2 bases, with 9 bases spanning the gap. Here the CDR3 DNA reads TGTGCCAGCAGCGTAGGGGCGACGGGCAATCAGCCCCAGCATTTT. Its protein is CASSVGATGNQPQHF. The variable domain in full, completed from reference TRBV9 and TRBJ1-5, reads DSGVTQTPKHLITATGQRVTLRCSPRSGDLSVYWYQQSLDQGLQFLIQYYNGEERAKGNILERFSAQQFPDLHSELNLSSLELGDSALYFCASSVGATGNQPQHFGDGTRLSIL.

The chain couples TRBV6-4 to TRBJ2-2; the D gene could be TRBD1 or TRBD2 (6 bases each). The CDR3 sequence is 14 residues long. Trimming removed 2 bases at V and 3 bases at J, with 7 bases between. Germline CDR1 reads MRHNA; CDR2 reads SNTAGT. This CDR3 reads CASSDRGDTGELFF. CDR3 coding DNA: TGTGCCAGCAGTGACAGGGGGGACACCGGGGAGCTGTTTTTT.

This clone has more than one count but fewer than ten. The chain couples TRBV30 to TRBJ1-5, with TRBD1 as a possible D gene (5 bases). Germline V CDR1 and CDR2: GTSNPN, SVGIG (reference sequence). The V and J ends lost 5 bases and 2 bases respectively, with 13 bases between them. The CDR3 spans 14 residues. The CDR3 nucleotides read TGTGCCTGGCAGGAGGGGCAAGGCAATCAGCCCCAGCATTTT. Its translation is CAWQEGQGNQPQHF.

The chain combines TRBV11-2 with TRBJ2-1, with D perhaps TRBD1 or TRBD2 (6 bases each). Looked up from germline, CDR1 is SGHAT and CDR2 is FQNNGV. V was pared by 5 bases and J by 7 bases, with 21 bases between. The CDR3 consists of 16 residues. The CDR3 loop is CASSPMMGGGWNEQFF. The CDR3 DNA is TGTGCCAGCAGCCCCATGATGGGGGGCGGGTGGAATGAGCAGTTCTTC.

This chain uses TRBV9 with TRBJ1-3; TRBD1 aligns across 11 bases. Germline assignment: CDR1 SGDLS and CDR2 YYNGEE. The CDR3 is 17 residues long. Unmatched junction bases numbered 6, after V lost 3 bases and J lost 1 base. The chain's CDR3 is CASSATGTGGSGNTIYF. The CDR3 DNA is TGTGCCAGCAGCGCGACCGGGACAGGGGGTTCTGGAAACACCATATATTTT.

This clone appeared once. This chain links TRBV4-3 with TRBJ1-2; no firm D call. The V end was cut by 4 bases, the J end by 0 bases, with 12 bases between. Per germline, CDR1 LGHNA and CDR2 YSLEER. This CDR3 is 15 amino acids long. CDR3 sequence: CASSLQEDANYGYTF. In DNA form, the CDR3 reads TGCGCCAGCAGCCTCCAGGAGGATGCTAACTATGGCTACACCTTC.

This clone occurred a few times. The gene calls are TRBV14 and TRBJ2-1, with 13 bases that match TRBD2. This CDR3 has 18 residues. J lost 4 bases, V lost 4 bases, and 10 bases had no gene match. Germline V gene lookup returns CDR1 SGHDN and CDR2 FVKESK. For the CDR3, the DNA is TGTGCCAGCAGCCCTCTGAACTTGGGACTAGCGGGATACAATGAGCAGTTCTTC. Protein sequence: CASSPLNLGLAGYNEQFF.

This clone was observed a single time. The chain combines TRBV4-1 with TRBJ2-7; 12 bases are shared with TRBD2. CDR3 length: 16 residues. The V and J ends lost 3 bases and 6 bases, in that order; junction bases with no gene match: 9. Germline V gene sequence: CDR1 MGHRA, CDR2 YSYEKL. The CDR3 spells CASSHARLAGASEQYF. In DNA, the CDR3 is TGCGCCAGCAGCCACGCACGACTAGCGGGAGCTTCCGAGCAGTACTTC.

The gene calls are TRBV13 and TRBJ2-7; D possibly corresponds to TRBD1 (6 bases). This CDR3 comprises 14 residues. The germline V gene has CDR1 PRHDT and CDR2 FYEKMQ (reference sequence). V lost 3 bases and J lost 2, with 11 bases in between. CDR3 in amino acids: CASSLQGNTYEQYF. Here the CDR3 DNA reads TGTGCCAGCAGCTTGCAGGGGAACACCTACGAGCAGTACTTC.

The rearrangement joins TRBV5-3 to TRBJ1-4; D not certain. TRBV5-3 is noted as an ORF with a role that remains uncertain. The CDR3 runs 16 residues. V lost 4 bases, J lost 1 base, and 14 bases lay in between. The CDR3 is CARSQDGEKTNEKLFF. CDR3 nucleotide sequence: TGTGCCAGAAGCCAGGACGGGGAGAAAACTAATGAAAAACTGTTTTTT.

The chain recombines TRBV6-1 with TRBJ1-5, with 8 bases matching TRBD1. The germline CDR1 and CDR2 sequences are MNHNS and SASEGT. The trim removed 3 bases at V and 4 bases at J, leaving 5 bases unmatched. This CDR3 contains 15 residues. CDR3 DNA sequence: TGTGCCAGCAGTGATCTTTACAGGGGGAATCAGCCCCAGCATTTT. Its translation: CASSDLYRGNQPQHF.

This chain uses TRBV13 with TRBJ2-5; 9 positions match TRBD2. Unmatched junction bases numbered 13, after V lost 9 bases and J lost 5 bases. This CDR3 spans 15 amino acids. CDR1 is PRHDT, CDR2 FYEKMQ, per germline (reference sequence). This chain's CDR3 is CASSGAGGHRETQYF. Written as DNA, the CDR3 is TGTGCCAGTTCCGGGGCGGGGGGGCATAGGGAGACCCAGTACTTC.